This T cell receptor (beta chain) stems from a study of cytomegalovirus exposure and HLA in healthy donors. Findings of the study overall: Researchers catalogued 160 or so TCR beta chains as cytomegalovirus-associated.

Produced via immunoSEQ multiplex PCR; TCRdb's table is partial and in-frame only. The table shows about 84,000 clones, with roughly 91% occurring only once. Details on this clone: The antigen is unknown.

V was cut by 5 bases and J by 4 bases, with 8 bases left in between. The CDR3 consists of 12 residues. The germline V gene encodes CDR1 SEHNR and CDR2 FQNEAQ (reference sequence). The J gene is TRBJ1-1, the V gene TRBV7-9; D not resolved. The sample consisted of PBMCs. This receptor was obtained from a man aged 25-45 years in good health and CMV-seronegative. CDR3 in DNA: TGTGCCAGCAGCGTTACCGGCACTGAAGCTTTCTTT. Amino acid sequence: CASSVTGTEAFF. The full variable domain, in which reference TRBV7-9 and TRBJ1-1 provide the parts outside the CDR3, is DTGVSQNPRHKITKRGQNVTFRCDPISEHNRLYWYRQTLGQGPEFLTYFQNEAQLEKSRLLSDRFSAERPKGSFSTLEIQRTEQGDSAMYLCASSVTGTEAFFGQGTRLTVV.